This paragraph covers one T cell receptor beta chain sequence. As yet, its antigen is unknown. The data belong to a study of B cell selection in AIRE deficiency. Whole-study results and caveats: Patient Tconv and Treg cells showed healthy-like TCRBV usage, CDR3 length, diversity. Of 3657 shared Treg TCRbeta sequences, 25% to 40% were healthy-donor-only and 9.3% patient-only. CDR3s were shorter in shared Treg sequences, reflecting few non-templated nucleotide insertions.

Regulatory T cells were sorted as CD4+CD25hiCD127low/negative cells. Using immunoSEQ multiplex PCR, the repertoire was profiled, and TCRdb retains in-frame clones only, with some absent. The table shows approximately 14,000 clones, with about 93% occurring only once. This clonotype was sampled from a human donor with AIRE deficiency. The sample consisted of Tregs sorted from PBMCs.

CDR3 bases: TGTGCCAGCAGCTTTGAGAAGTTCTATGGCTACACCTTC. Its protein product is CASSFEKFYGYTF. The chain combines TRBV7-8 with TRBJ1-2; unclear D gene. CDR3 size: 13 residues. Germline loops: CDR1 SGHVS, CDR2 FQNEAQ. Trimming left V 3 bases short and J 4 bases short, with 9 bases between.